This T cell receptor beta chain was obtained from a study of monozygotic twins with inflammatory bowel disease. Study observations and caveats: Researchers report that IBD patients shared fewer clonotypes with others than healthy twins, especially amid disease activity.

This CDR3 spans 14 amino acids. From germline, CDR1 is SQVTM and CDR2 ANQGSEA. Isolation of total RNA was performed on whole blood, with no prior T cell sorting. After re-calling the 5' RACE reads, TCRdb lists one entry per CDR3 protein, DNA absent. The sample table includes approximately 160,000 distinct CDR3 sequences. As regards this clonotype: What it recognizes is unknown.

This receptor was obtained from a human donor with ulcerative colitis or Crohn's disease, or a healthy co-twin of an affected twin (not recorded which). The source material was blood. The chain joins TRBV29-1 to TRBJ2-6. This chain's CDR3 is CSVQEYSGANVLTF. Full variable domain (outside the CDR3, taken from reference TRBV29-1 and TRBJ2-6): SAVISQKPSRDICQRGTSLTIQCQVDSQVTMMFWYRQQPGQSLTLIATANQGSEATYESGFVIDKFPISRPNLTFSTLTVSNMSPEDSSIYLCSVQEYSGANVLTFGAGSRLTVL.